This entry lists 22 T cell receptor beta chains sequenced from one sample in a study of PD-1 blockade in classical Hodgkin lymphoma. Sample time point: cycle 4 day 1 (C4D1), after 6 weeks of nivolumab. All trial patients relapsed after autologous stem cell transplantation. The repertoire was sequenced with immunoSEQ multiplex PCR; TCRdb's copy has only in-frame clones and lacks some. The profile shows 25,000 to 40,000 clones, around 81% of them singletons. The sequencing used peripheral blood mononuclear cells (PBMCs), collected before the fourth cycle of nivolumab. Source of these receptors: a human donor with classical Hodgkin lymphoma.

The V call is TRBV10-3, the J call TRBJ1-1; D unclear. Between the trimmed V and J ends, which lost 6 bases and 6 bases, there was a span of 14 bases. CDR1 is ENHRY, CDR2 SYGVKD, per germline. The CDR3 runs to 13 residues. In nucleotides, the CDR3 is TGTGCCATCAGCCCCGACGGGGTTGCTGAAGCTTTCTTT. Translated, it gives CAISPDGVAEAFF.

A word on this clone: Its ends do not fully match the called genes, so a read error is possible. The rearrangement uses TRBV2 and TRBJ2-7; either TRBD1 or TRBD2 may supply D (5 bases each). This CDR3 has 11 amino acids. Germline CDR1 and CDR2: SNHLY and FYNNEI. The CDR3 reads CASRIVGESRF. Here the CDR3 DNA reads TGTGCCAGCAGGATTGTGGGGGAGAGTCGCTTC.

The V gene is TRBV6-1, the J gene TRBJ1-5; 10 positions agree with TRBD1. Germline values: CDR1 MNHNS, CDR2 SASEGT. V lost 6 bases, J lost 7 bases, and 6 bases stayed unmatched. CDR3 length: 14 residues. Here the CDR3 DNA reads TGTGCCAGCAGAGCGACAGGGGGCAGGCAGCCCCAGCATTTT. Residues: CASRATGGRQPQHF.

The CDR3 reads CASSNRVPSTDTQYF. The CDR3 nucleotides read TGTGCCAGCAGCAACCGGGTCCCTAGCACAGATACGCAGTATTTT. The V call is TRBV6-5, the J call TRBJ2-3; D remains ambiguous. V lost 6 bases to trimming and J lost 0 bases, with 13 bases between them. CDR3 length: 15 amino acids. Germline V lookup: CDR1 MNHEY, CDR2 SVGAGI.

This sequence joins TRBV4-2 and TRBJ1-1; TRBD1 might be the D (5 bases). CDR1 is LGHNA, CDR2 YNFKEQ, per germline. This CDR3 region has 15 residues. Trimming shortened V by 1 base and J by 1 base, and 10 bases separated the two germline ends. The CDR3 DNA is TGTGCCAGCAGCCAAGCTGGGGGGTGGAACACTGAAGCTTTCTTT. Translating gives CASSQAGGWNTEAFF.

V usage is TRBV5-1 and J usage is TRBJ2-1; D perhaps matches TRBD1 (5 bases). The CDR3 runs to 13 residues. Germline assignment: CDR1 SGHRS and CDR2 YFSETQ. V gave up 7 bases and J gave up 5 bases, with 13 bases separating them. DNA for the CDR3: TGCGCCAGCGGCCGTGACAGAAACAATGAGCAGTTCTTC. It encodes CASGRDRNNEQFF.

The chain uses TRBV30 and TRBJ1-2, with D uncertain. V lost 1 base to trimming and J lost 5 bases, with 11 bases between them. CDR3 length: 13 residues. CDR1 is GTSNPN, CDR2 SVGIG, per germline (reference sequence). This CDR3 reads CAWSDGVLYGYTF. CDR3 bases: TGTGCCTGGAGTGATGGAGTGCTGTATGGCTACACCTTC.

The genes are TRBV5-4 and TRBJ2-3; D is uncertain. Germline V CDR1 and CDR2: SGHNT, YYREEE (reference sequence). CDR3 length: 17 amino acids. V lost 0 bases and J lost 0, with 14 bases in between. CDR3 sequence (DNA): TGTGCCAGCAGCTTGGTTCCGGCAGGATCTAGCACAGATACGCAGTATTTT. Its translation: CASSLVPAGSSTDTQYF.

The chain couples TRBV28 to TRBJ2-4, with unresolved D. V dropped 3 bases and J dropped 0 bases, with 9 bases sitting between them. Germline CDR1 reads MDHEN; CDR2 reads SYDVKM. This CDR3 spans 15 amino acids. This CDR3 is CASSLISLAKNIQYF. Written as DNA, the CDR3 is TGTGCCAGCAGTTTGATTAGCCTAGCCAAAAACATTCAGTACTTC.

The chain recombines TRBV19 with TRBJ2-1; 13 positions match TRBD2. V dropped 7 bases and J dropped 0; count of bases not matched to a gene: 9. The germline V gene encodes CDR1 LNHDA and CDR2 SQIVND (reference sequence). The CDR3 covers 18 residues. The CDR3 bases are TGTGCCAGTACCCCAAGACTAGCGGGGGGAAACTCCTACAATGAGCAGTTCTTC. It yields the protein CASTPRLAGGNSYNEQFF.

The rearrangement joins TRBV7-9 to TRBJ2-3; 7 bases agree with TRBD2. V was clipped by 3 bases and J by 0 bases; unmatched bases: 0. The CDR3 covers 14 residues. Germline CDR1 and CDR2: SEHNR and FQNEAQ (reference sequence). The CDR3, as DNA: TGTGCCAGCAGCTTTAGCGGGAGCACAGATACGCAGTATTTT. Translating it yields CASSFSGSTDTQYF.

This clone was recorded only once. This rearrangement joins TRBV2 to TRBJ1-1; D ambiguous. V shed 4 bases and J shed 0 bases, with 6 bases lying between them. The length of the CDR3 is 13 residues. Germline CDR1 SNHLY, CDR2 FYNNEI. This chain's CDR3 is CASSVQLNTEAFF. The CDR3 bases are TGTGCCAGCAGTGTACAGTTGAACACTGAAGCTTTCTTT.

This clone is classed as medium-sized. The V and J genes are TRBV7-8 and TRBJ2-7; unclear D gene. V was clipped by 4 bases and J by 1 base, with 5 bases between them. Germline CDR1 SGHVS, CDR2 FQNEAQ. This CDR3 has 12 residues. The CDR3 loop reads CASSSTSYEQYF. In DNA form, the CDR3 reads TGTGCCAGCAGCTCCACATCCTACGAGCAGTACTTC.

The chain carries TRBV6-6 and TRBJ1-2; D is undetermined. This CDR3 spans 12 amino acids. Between the trimmed V and J ends, which lost 3 bases and 6 bases, there was a span of 8 bases. The V gene's germline CDR1 is MNHNY and CDR2 SVGAGI (reference sequence). For the CDR3, the DNA is TGTGCCAGCAGTTATGAGACTGATGGCTACACCTTC. This codes for CASSYETDGYTF.

The chain joins TRBV6-5 to TRBJ2-3; D is unclear. The CDR3 runs to 12 residues. The V end was cut by 10 bases, the J end by 2 bases, with 10 bases between. Germline V gives CDR1 MNHEY, CDR2 SVGAGI. The CDR3 DNA reads as TGTGCCACGGGCAGGTCCACAGATACGCAGTATTTT. This codes for CATGRSTDTQYF.

The chain has TRBV4-2 and TRBJ1-2; D perhaps matches TRBD1 (5 bases). The ends were cut back, 0 bases at V and 4 bases at J, with 12 bases in the middle. CDR3 length: 15 residues. The germline CDR1 and CDR2 sequences are LGHNA and YNFKEQ. CDR3 loop: CASSQEAGSGYGYTF. The CDR3 coding sequence is TGTGCCAGCAGCCAAGAAGCAGGGTCGGGCTATGGCTACACCTTC.

The chain carries TRBV7-2 and TRBJ2-5; 12 bases are a match to TRBD2. The V gene end was trimmed by 6 bases and the J gene end by 5 bases; junction bases not matched to a gene: 4. This CDR3 comprises 14 residues. From germline, CDR1 is SGHTA and CDR2 FQGNSA. The CDR3 coding sequence is TGTGCCAGCAGACAAGGACTAGCGGGGGAGACCCAGTACTTC. Its protein is CASRQGLAGETQYF.

This clone was observed once. CDR3 region: CASSVGGQETQYF. In DNA, the CDR3 is TGTGCCAGCAGTGTGGGCGGCCAAGAGACCCAGTACTTC. J is TRBJ2-5 and V is TRBV2; D unclear. CDR1 is SNHLY and CDR2 is FYNNEI in the germline V gene. The V end lost 4 bases, the J end lost 1 base, and 7 bases lay between the germline ends. This CDR3 region has 13 residues.

The chain recombines TRBV21-1 with TRBJ1-5. TRBV21-1 is a recognized pseudogene. The CDR3 totals 17 residues. This CDR3 reads CASSKGMRVLGNQPQHF. Here the CDR3 DNA reads TGTGCCAGCAGCAAAGGTATGAGGGTCTTGGGCAATCAGCCCCAGCATTTT.

The chain links TRBV7-6 to TRBJ2-3; no reliable D call. V was shortened by 6 bases and J by 0 bases, with 1 base between the two germline ends. The CDR3 spans 11 residues. Germline CDR1 SGHVS, CDR2 FNYEAQ. CDR3 bases: TGTGCCAGCAGAAGCACAGATACGCAGTATTTT. This translates into CASRSTDTQYF.

The chain joins TRBV7-3 to TRBJ2-5; D is possibly TRBD2 (6 bases). The V gene lost 8 bases and the J gene lost 2 bases, with 12 bases spanning the gap. In germline, CDR1 is SGHTA, CDR2 FQGTGA. The CDR3 sequence is 13 residues long. The CDR3 DNA reads TGTGCCAGCGGCCTTGGGGGGCAAGAGACCCAGTACTTC. Translated: CASGLGGQETQYF.

The chain recombines TRBV7-8 with TRBJ1-3; D is possibly TRBD1 (6 bases). Looked up from germline, CDR1 is SGHVS and CDR2 is FQNEAQ. V was cut by 1 base and J by 0 bases, with 10 bases left in between. This CDR3 comprises 16 residues. The CDR3 coding sequence is TGTGCCAGCAGCTTAGGTGCAGGGGTCTCTGGAAACACCATATATTTT. Translated, it gives CASSLGAGVSGNTIYF.